The 31 T cell receptor beta chains below were found in one sample sequenced in a study of blood T cell repertoires in COVID-19. The assay was immunoSEQ multiplex PCR, and TCRdb's table has in-frame clones only and misses some. The sample lists about 60,000 clones, around 93% occurring once. The material sequenced was peripheral blood. The source is a human donor in a cohort sampled during active COVID-19.

This clone has a handful of counts. This rearrangement joins TRBV12-5 to TRBJ1-4; possible D gene TRBD1, 6 bases. The V gene lost 5 bases and the J gene lost 11 bases, with 15 bases spanning the gap. The CDR3 consists of 13 residues. Germline V lookup: CDR1 LGHNT, CDR2 FRNRAP. The CDR3 coding sequence is TGTGCTAGTGGTAGGGAACAGGGCGGTAAACTGTTTTTT. This gives the protein CASGREQGGKLFF.

This clone was counted a single time. This chain uses TRBV14 with TRBJ2-3; D is ambiguous. The CDR3 length is 13 residues. The V end lost 3 bases, the J end lost 0 bases, and 4 bases lay between the germline ends. Germline CDR1 and CDR2: SGHDN and FVKESK. The CDR3 nucleotides are TGTGCCAGCAGCCAGACTAGCACAGATACGCAGTATTTT. This sequence encodes CASSQTSTDTQYF.

This clone was seen just once. The V and J genes are TRBV4-1 and TRBJ1-2; 7 bases are a match to TRBD1. Germline V gives CDR1 MGHRA, CDR2 YSYEKL. The CDR3 covers 16 residues. V shed 1 base, J shed 8 bases, and the junction held 13 bases outside the gene matches. CDR3 sequence (DNA): TGCGCCAGCAGCCAAGCCGTGAGACAGGGTATTCGAGGCTACACCTTC. As protein: CASSQAVRQGIRGYTF.

This clone has just one count. The chain couples TRBV27 to TRBJ2-1, with 9 positions matching TRBD2. The CDR3 runs 15 residues. Germline V gives CDR1 MNHEY, CDR2 SMNVEV (reference sequence). The junction had 8 bases not matched to a gene; V was cut back by 3 bases and J by 8 bases. For the CDR3, the DNA is TGTGCCAGCAGTTTCCCGGCGGGAGGGGTGGATGAGCAGTTCTTC. Its translation is CASSFPAGGVDEQFF.

This chain links TRBV7-8 with TRBJ2-1; 11 bases are shared with TRBD2. The germline V gene encodes CDR1 SGHVS and CDR2 FQNEAQ. The V gene end was trimmed by 3 bases and the J gene end by 4 bases; junction bases not matched to a gene: 8. The CDR3 has 17 residues. CDR3 in amino acids: CASSLGGTSGPYNEQFF. CDR3 nucleotides: TGTGCCAGCAGCTTGGGGGGGACTAGCGGACCATACAATGAGCAGTTCTTC. The full variable domain, completed using reference TRBV7-8 and TRBJ2-1, is GAGVSQSPRYKVAKRGQDVALRCDPISGHVSLFWYQQALGQGPEFLTYFQNEAQLDKSGLPSDRFFAERPEGSVSTLKIQRTQQEDSAVYLCASSLGGTSGPYNEQFFGPGTRLTVL.

This rearrangement joins TRBV5-1 to TRBJ2-5; TRBD2 is a possible D gene (6 bases). The germline V and J ends were trimmed by 0 bases and 1 base, with 13 bases remaining between them. CDR3 length equals 16 residues. Germline V gives CDR1 SGHRS, CDR2 YFSETQ. The CDR3 loop is CASSLVGGGVQETQYF. The CDR3 DNA reads TGCGCCAGCAGCTTGGTTGGGGGAGGCGTCCAAGAGACCCAGTACTTC.

The chain has TRBV5-8 and TRBJ1-5; 7 bases align to TRBD1. After removal of 5 bases from V and 0 bases from J, the junction contained 8 bases not matched to a gene. CDR1 and CDR2 from the germline V gene are SGHTS and YDEGEE. This CDR3 is 16 amino acids long. The CDR3 region has the DNA TGTGCCAGCAGATCGACAGGGACCTTTAGCAATCAGCCCCAGCATTTT. This gives the protein CASRSTGTFSNQPQHF. Filled out from reference TRBV5-8 and TRBJ1-5, the complete variable domain reads EAGVTQSPTHLIKTRGQQATLRCSPISGHTSVYWYQQALGLGLQFLLWYDEGEERNRGNFPPRFSGRQFPNYSSELNVNALELEDSALYLCASRSTGTFSNQPQHFGDGTRLSIL.

The rearrangement joins TRBV5-1 to TRBJ2-3, with D uncertain. Trimming stripped 1 base from V and 4 bases from J, with 10 bases between. The CDR3 length is 14 residues. Germline V CDR1 and CDR2: SGHRS, YFSETQ. The CDR3 region is CASSLNWSSDTQYF. The DNA of the CDR3 is TGCGCCAGCAGCTTGAACTGGAGCTCAGATACGCAGTATTTT. The variable domain in full, with the rest retrieved from reference TRBV5-1 and TRBJ2-3, is KAGVTQTPRYLIKTRGQQVTLSCSPISGHRSVSWYQQTPGQGLQFLFEYFSETQRNKGNFPGRFSGRQFSNSRSEMNVSTLELGDSALYLCASSLNWSSDTQYFGPGTRLTVL.

The chain links TRBV6-2 or TRBV6-3 to TRBJ2-3, with a weak D call TRBD2 (5 bases). V was trimmed by 2 bases and J by 2 bases, leaving 14 bases between them. CDR3 length: 16 amino acids. Germline V gene sequence: CDR1 MNHEY, CDR2 SVGEGT. CDR3 DNA: TGTGCCAGCAGTTACGGGTTACGACTACTCACAGATACGCAGTATTTT. This sequence encodes CASSYGLRLLTDTQYF.

V and J are TRBV6-5 and TRBJ1-4; TRBD1 matches 8 bases. Germline CDR1 MNHEY, CDR2 SVGAGI. There are 14 residues in the CDR3. V was pared by 5 bases and J by 7 bases, with 6 bases of the junction left unmatched. CDR3 DNA: TGTGCCAGCAGTCCCCGGACAGGGATTGAAAAACTGTTTTTT. The encoded protein is CASSPRTGIEKLFF.

CDR3 sequence reads: CASSDSGTSGPGELFF. The DNA of the CDR3 is TGTGCCAGCAGTGACTCCGGGACTAGCGGGCCCGGGGAGCTGTTTTTT. This chain joins TRBV6-4 and TRBJ2-2; 12 nucleotides align to TRBD2. Germline CDR1 is MRHNA and CDR2 is SNTAGT. The CDR3 is made up of 16 amino acids. J gave up 6 bases and V 0 bases, and 2 bases lay outside the gene matches.

In this sample, this clone turned up a few times. CDR3 sequence reads: CASSSVQGLLQPQHF. The CDR3 nucleotides are TGTGCCAGCAGTTCAGTACAGGGTCTACTCCAGCCCCAGCATTTT. The V call is TRBV6-5, the J call TRBJ1-5, with D possibly being TRBD1 (6 bases). Trimming removed 4 bases at V and 7 bases at J, with 17 bases between. The germline CDR1 and CDR2 sequences are MNHEY and SVGAGI. The CDR3 loop spans 15 amino acids.

This chain links TRBV18 with TRBJ2-2; D unresolved. This CDR3 spans 15 amino acids. V was cut by 3 bases and J by 2 bases, with 10 bases left in between. Per germline, CDR1 KGHSH and CDR2 LQKENI. The DNA for the CDR3 is TGTGCCAGCTCACCGGTAACAGCCAACACCGGGGAGCTGTTTTTT. Translating it yields CASSPVTANTGELFF.

The genes are TRBV5-4 and TRBJ2-2; the D is unclear. The V end was cut by 4 bases, the J end by 2 bases, with 9 bases between. Germline V gene sequence: CDR1 SGHNT, CDR2 YYREEE (reference sequence). There are 14 residues in the CDR3. CDR3 DNA sequence: TGTGCCAGCAGCCTGAACAGAAACACCGGGGAGCTGTTTTTT. Amino acid sequence: CASSLNRNTGELFF. Looking up the rest from reference TRBV5-4 and TRBJ2-2 gives the full variable domain: ETGVTQSPTHLIKTRGQQVTLRCSSQSGHNTVSWYQQALGQGPQFIFQYYREEENGRGNFPPRFSGLQFPNYSSELNVNALELDDSALYLCASSLNRNTGELFFGEGSRLTVL.

V usage is TRBV9 and J usage is TRBJ2-1; the match to TRBD2 covers 7 bases. Trimming cost V 3 bases and J 8 bases; bases outside gene matches: 8. CDR1 is SGDLS, CDR2 YYNGEE, per germline. There are 14 residues in the CDR3. CDR3 amino acids: CASSGRESVYEQFF. CDR3 coding DNA: TGTGCCAGCAGCGGGCGGGAGTCGGTCTATGAGCAGTTCTTC. The whole variable domain, filled in from reference TRBV9 and TRBJ2-1, reads DSGVTQTPKHLITATGQRVTLRCSPRSGDLSVYWYQQSLDQGLQFLIQYYNGEERAKGNILERFSAQQFPDLHSELNLSSLELGDSALYFCASSGRESVYEQFFGPGTRLTVL.

The V and J genes are TRBV18 and TRBJ2-3, with 8 positions matching TRBD2. The germline CDR1 and CDR2 sequences are KGHSH and LQKENI. This CDR3 is built from 13 residues. The J segment lost 14 bases and the V segment lost 3 bases, leaving 10 bases of the junction unmatched. As DNA, the CDR3 is TGTGCCAGCTCACCGCCTTTAGCGGGGTACCCGTATTTT. Translating gives CASSPPLAGYPYF.

The chain employs TRBV15 and TRBJ2-1; D might be TRBD1 (6 bases). The V gene's germline CDR1 is LNHNV and CDR2 YYDKDF (reference sequence). V lost 0 bases, J lost 9 bases, and 12 bases lay in between. This CDR3 is built from 14 residues. In nucleotides, the CDR3 is TGTGCCACCAGCAGAGATTCCGGACAGAGTGAGCAGTTCTTC. Translation gives CATSRDSGQSEQFF.

This chain uses TRBV18 with TRBJ1-5; D uncertain. Germline CDR1 KGHSH, CDR2 LQKENI. CDR3 length: 16 amino acids. Between the trimmed V and J ends, which lost 5 bases and 0 bases, there was a span of 14 bases. CDR3 in amino acids: CASSSGGGYSNQPQHF. CDR3 bases: TGTGCCAGCTCATCAGGAGGCGGTTATAGCAATCAGCCCCAGCATTTT.

The rearrangement joins TRBV9 to TRBJ2-5; a possible D gene is TRBD2 (6 bases). V lost 3 bases and J lost 0, with 18 bases in between. The germline V gene encodes CDR1 SGDLS and CDR2 YYNGEE. The CDR3 is 17 residues long. CDR3 loop: CASSASSGPTNQETQYF. The CDR3 nucleotides read TGTGCCAGCAGCGCAAGTAGCGGCCCCACCAACCAAGAGACCCAGTACTTC.

The chain employs TRBV6-1 and TRBJ1-4, with 8 positions matching TRBD1. The length of the CDR3 is 19 residues. From germline, CDR1 is MNHNS and CDR2 SASEGT. With V trimmed by 0 bases and J by 3 bases, 12 bases remained unmatched. CDR3 DNA: TGTGCCAGCAGTGAAGCTTCCGGGACAGGTGTTGGGGCTAATGAAAAACTGTTTTTT. Translation: CASSEASGTGVGANEKLFF.

Worth noting for this clone: Other nucleotide sequences in the sample specify the same CDR3. V and J are TRBV9 and TRBJ2-1; D is unresolved. The CDR3 runs 14 residues. Germline lookup yields CDR1 SGDLS and CDR2 YYNGEE. V lost 1 base and J 0 bases, leaving 5 bases between the germline ends. CDR3 nucleotides: TGTGCCAGCAGCGTATCAGGCTCCTACAATGAGCAGTTCTTC. Amino acid sequence: CASSVSGSYNEQFF.

V gene TRBV29-1 combines with J gene TRBJ1-1; TRBD1 might be the D (6 bases). The CDR3 is 16 residues long. Germline-derived CDR1 and CDR2 are SQVTM and ANQGSEA. V shed 1 base and J shed 0 bases, with 15 bases lying between them. The CDR3: CSVEVGHRTVNTEAFF. The DNA of the CDR3 is TGCAGCGTTGAAGTGGGACACAGAACAGTGAACACTGAAGCTTTCTTT.

The V and J genes are TRBV7-9 and TRBJ1-1; a weak D match, TRBD1 (5 bases). There are 15 residues in the CDR3. The germline V and J ends were trimmed by 3 bases and 1 base, with 12 bases remaining between them. Germline-derived CDR1 and CDR2 are SEHNR and FQNEAQ (reference sequence). CDR3 loop: CASSLSSGSNTEAFF. In DNA, the CDR3 is TGTGCCAGCAGCTTGAGTTCAGGGTCGAACACTGAAGCTTTCTTT.

The V and J genes are TRBV13 and TRBJ2-3, with TRBD2 identical over 7 bases. Unmatched junction bases numbered 17, after V lost 5 bases and J lost 6 bases. Germline assignment: CDR1 PRHDT and CDR2 FYEKMQ (reference sequence). CDR3 length: 17 amino acids. The CDR3 protein is CASSRPTSRGVSDTQYF. The CDR3, as DNA: TGTGCCAGCAGCCGACCGACTAGCCGGGGGGTGAGTGATACGCAGTATTTT.

The rearrangement links TRBV6-6 to TRBJ1-2, with D possibly TRBD1 on 5 matching bases. The CDR3 runs to 14 residues. V gave up 6 bases and J gave up 2 bases, with 13 bases separating them. Germline values: CDR1 MNHNY, CDR2 SVGAGI (reference sequence). CDR3 residues: CASRPGGGNYGYTF. CDR3 DNA: TGTGCCAGCAGGCCCGGGGGGGGGAACTATGGCTACACCTTC.

The rearrangement joins TRBV3-1 (or the pseudogene TRBV3-2) to TRBJ1-3; D call uncertain. Trimming cost V 1 base and J 4 bases, with 23 bases left between them. CDR1 LGHDT and CDR2 YNNKEL come from the germline V gene (reference sequence). This CDR3 has 19 residues. The CDR3 DNA reads TGTGCCAGCAGCCAAGCTTCCCCAAATTCAGTCCCCCTCGGAAACACCATATATTTT. Its protein product is CASSQASPNSVPLGNTIYF.

The CDR3 sequence is CASSLGGAPGYTF. Written as DNA, the CDR3 is TGCGCCAGCAGCTTAGGGGGGGCGCCTGGCTACACCTTC. This chain joins TRBV5-1 and TRBJ1-2; D is possibly TRBD1 (6 bases). Trimming took 2 bases from V and 7 from J, leaving 12 bases between them. The germline CDR1 and CDR2 sequences are SGHRS and YFSETQ. The CDR3 is 13 amino acids.

The chain combines TRBV18 with TRBJ1-2; the match to TRBD1 covers 8 bases. Per the germline V gene, CDR1 is KGHSH and CDR2 is LQKENI. The CDR3 has 14 amino acids. Unmatched junction bases numbered 8, after V lost 5 bases and J lost 6 bases. CDR3 residues: CASSVQGAFDGYTF. The CDR3 DNA follows: TGTGCCAGCTCAGTCCAGGGGGCGTTTGATGGCTACACCTTC.

V usage is TRBV4-2 and J usage is TRBJ2-1, with TRBD2 matching 11 bases. Germline CDR1 is LGHNA and CDR2 is YNFKEQ. Trimming at V came to 3 bases and at J to 1 base, leaving 2 bases not matched to a gene. The CDR3 loop spans 16 amino acids. The CDR3 reads CASSHTSGSSYNEQFF. The CDR3 nucleotides are TGTGCCAGCAGCCACACTAGCGGGAGTTCCTACAATGAGCAGTTCTTC.

This chain connects TRBV9 to TRBJ2-1, with TRBD2 identical over 10 bases. Germline V gene lookup returns CDR1 SGDLS and CDR2 YYNGEE. V was clipped by 4 bases and J by 0 bases; unmatched bases: 7. The CDR3 loop spans 17 amino acids. CDR3 loop: CASSSTSGPSSYNEQFF. The DNA of the CDR3 is TGTGCCAGCAGCTCGACTAGCGGGCCAAGCTCCTACAATGAGCAGTTCTTC.

The V and J genes are TRBV7-2 and TRBJ2-1, with D perhaps matching TRBD1 (6 bases). The V end was cut by 5 bases, the J end by 3 bases, with 14 bases between. Germline V gene sequence: CDR1 SGHTA, CDR2 FQGNSA. This CDR3 is 15 amino acids long. The CDR3 sequence: CASSAPGTFYNEQFF. The CDR3 region has the DNA TGTGCCAGCAGCGCACCCGGGACATTCTACAATGAGCAGTTCTTC.